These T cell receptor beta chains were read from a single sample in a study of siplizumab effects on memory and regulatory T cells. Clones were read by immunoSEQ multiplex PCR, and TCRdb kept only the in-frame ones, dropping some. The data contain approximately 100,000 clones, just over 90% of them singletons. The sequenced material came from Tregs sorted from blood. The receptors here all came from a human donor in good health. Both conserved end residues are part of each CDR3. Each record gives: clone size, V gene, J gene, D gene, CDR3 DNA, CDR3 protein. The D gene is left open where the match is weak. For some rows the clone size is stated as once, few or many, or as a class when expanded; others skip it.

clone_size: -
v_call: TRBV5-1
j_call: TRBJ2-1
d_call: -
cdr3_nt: TGCGCCAGCAGCCTGATTTCTCATGAGCAGTTCTTC
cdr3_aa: CASSLISHEQFF

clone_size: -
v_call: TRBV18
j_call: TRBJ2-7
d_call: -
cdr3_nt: TGTGCCAGCTCACCTGGAGCTACCCACTACGAGCAGTACTTC
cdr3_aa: CASSPGATHYEQYF

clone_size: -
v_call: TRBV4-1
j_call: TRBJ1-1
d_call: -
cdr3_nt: TGCGCCAGCAGCCAAGTTGGATCCAGGTGGGGCAACACTGAAGCTTTCTTT
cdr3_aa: CASSQVGSRWGNTEAFF

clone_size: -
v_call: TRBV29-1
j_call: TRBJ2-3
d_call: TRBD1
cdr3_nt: TGCAGCGTGGGGGGCAACACAGGGGGCAAAGATACGCAGTATTTT
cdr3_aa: CSVGGNTGGKDTQYF

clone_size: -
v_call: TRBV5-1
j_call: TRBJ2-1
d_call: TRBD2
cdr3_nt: TGCGCCAGCAGCTTTAAAGGGACTAGCGGAATGGCGAATGAGCAGTTCTTC
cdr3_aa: CASSFKGTSGMANEQFF

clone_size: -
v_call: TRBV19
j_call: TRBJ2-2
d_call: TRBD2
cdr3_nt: TGTGCCAGTAGTATACTAGCGGGAGTTACCGGGGAGCTGTTTTTT
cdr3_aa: CASSILAGVTGELFF

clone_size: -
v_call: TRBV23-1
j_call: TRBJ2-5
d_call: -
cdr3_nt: TGCGCCAGCAGTCAATGGGCTCAGGACCCCGCCAACCAAGAGACCCAGTACTTC
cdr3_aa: CASSQWAQDPANQETQYF

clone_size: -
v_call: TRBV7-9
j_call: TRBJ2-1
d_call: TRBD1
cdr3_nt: TGTGCCAGCAGCTTGAGAACAGGGGATGAGCAGTTCTTC
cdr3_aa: CASSLRTGDEQFF

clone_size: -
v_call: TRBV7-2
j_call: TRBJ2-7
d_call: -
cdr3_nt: TGTGCCAGCAGCGGATCGGGACGACCCTACGAGCAGTACTTC
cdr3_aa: CASSGSGRPYEQYF

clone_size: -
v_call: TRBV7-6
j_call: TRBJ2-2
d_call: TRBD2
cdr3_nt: TGTGCCAGCAGCATCGCGGCGGGGGGAGCGAACACCGGGGAGCTGTTTTTT
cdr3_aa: CASSIAAGGANTGELFF

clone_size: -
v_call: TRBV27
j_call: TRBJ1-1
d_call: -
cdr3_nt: TGTGCCAGCAGTTTCCAGGGAGGGACGAACACTGAAGCTTTCTTT
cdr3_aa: CASSFQGGTNTEAFF

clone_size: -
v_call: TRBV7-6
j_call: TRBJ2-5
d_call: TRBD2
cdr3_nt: TGTGCCAGCAGCTTAGCACTAGCGGGAGAGACCCAGTACTTC
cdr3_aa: CASSLALAGETQYF

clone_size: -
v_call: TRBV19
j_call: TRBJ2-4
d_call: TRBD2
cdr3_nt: TGTGCCAGTAGTTGGCTAGCGGGGGGATTCGGGACCATTCAGTACTTC
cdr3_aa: CASSWLAGGFGTIQYF

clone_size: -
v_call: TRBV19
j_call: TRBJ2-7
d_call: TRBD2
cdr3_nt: TGTGCCAGTAGTAAGTCCCGACTAGCGAAATCCTACGAGCAGTACTTC
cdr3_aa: CASSKSRLAKSYEQYF

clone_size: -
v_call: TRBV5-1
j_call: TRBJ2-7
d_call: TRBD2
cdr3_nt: TGCGCCAGCAGCTCCCGGACTAGCGGGCGGTACGAGCAGTACTTC
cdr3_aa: CASSSRTSGRYEQYF

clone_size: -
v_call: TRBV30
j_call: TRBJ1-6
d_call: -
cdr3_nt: TGTGCCTGGAGTGTTCGGCCGGGGGTCACTGGGTCACCCCTCCACTTT
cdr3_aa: CAWSVRPGVTGSPLHF

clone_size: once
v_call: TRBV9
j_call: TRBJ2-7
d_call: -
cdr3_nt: TGTGCCAGCAGCCCTAAGGGGGGGTCAGGCTACGAGCAGTACTTC
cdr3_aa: CASSPKGGSGYEQYF

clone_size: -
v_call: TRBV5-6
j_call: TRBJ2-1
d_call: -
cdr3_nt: TGTGCCAGCAGCTTGACTAGAGTCAGCCTATCCAATGAGCAGTTCTTC
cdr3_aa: CASSLTRVSLSNEQFF

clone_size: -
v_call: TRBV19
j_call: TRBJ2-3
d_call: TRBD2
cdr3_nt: TGTGCCAGTAGTAGAACCGGGACTAGCGGGCAGCTCACAGATACGCAGTATTTT
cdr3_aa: CASSRTGTSGQLTDTQYF

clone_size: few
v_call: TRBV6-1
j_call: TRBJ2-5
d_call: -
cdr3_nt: TGTGCCAGCATCGGGCGTAGGGAGACCCAGTACTTC
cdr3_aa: CASIGRRETQYF

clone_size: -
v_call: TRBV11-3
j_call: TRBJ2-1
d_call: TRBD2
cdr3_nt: TGTGCCAGCAGCTCGGGACTAGGGTTTCATGAGCAGTTCTTC
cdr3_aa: CASSSGLGFHEQFF

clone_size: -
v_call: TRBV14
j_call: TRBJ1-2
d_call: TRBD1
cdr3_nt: TGTGCCAGCAGCCCTGGACAGGGTTATGGCTACACCTTC
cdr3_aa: CASSPGQGYGYTF

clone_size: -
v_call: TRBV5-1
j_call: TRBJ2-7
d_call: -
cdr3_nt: TGCGCCAGCAGCTTATCAATCCCAAGGGGCGAGCAGTACTTC
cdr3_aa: CASSLSIPRGEQYF

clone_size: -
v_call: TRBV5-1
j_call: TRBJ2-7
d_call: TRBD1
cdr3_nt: TGCGCCAGCAGCGAGACAGGGAACGAGCAGTACTTC
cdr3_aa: CASSETGNEQYF

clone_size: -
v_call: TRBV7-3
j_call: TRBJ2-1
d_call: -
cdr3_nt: TGTGCCAGCAGCTTATTACCCCCCGGGACGGCCTCCTACAATGAGCAGTTCTTC
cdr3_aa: CASSLLPPGTASYNEQFF

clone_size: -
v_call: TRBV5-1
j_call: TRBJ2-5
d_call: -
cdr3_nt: TGCGCCAGCAGCTTGGGGTCGTACCAAGAGACCCAGTACTTC
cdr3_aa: CASSLGSYQETQYF

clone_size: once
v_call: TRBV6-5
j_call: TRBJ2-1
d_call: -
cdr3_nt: TGTGCCAGCACCCTTCGAGAGGGGGCCTACAATGAGCAGTTCTTC
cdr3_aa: CASTLREGAYNEQFF

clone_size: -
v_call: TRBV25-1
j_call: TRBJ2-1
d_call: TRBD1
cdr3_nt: TGTGCCAGCAGTGCCTCGGACAGGGGGCAATACAATGAGCAGTTCTTC
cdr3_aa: CASSASDRGQYNEQFF

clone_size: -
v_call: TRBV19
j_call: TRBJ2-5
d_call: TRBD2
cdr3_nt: TGTGCCAGTAGTCACGGGACTAGTAGAGAGACCCAGTACTTC
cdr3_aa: CASSHGTSRETQYF

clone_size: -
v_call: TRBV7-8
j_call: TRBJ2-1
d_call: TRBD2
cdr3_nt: TGTGCCAGCAGTAAGCGGGCTAGCGGGAGGGCCATCCACAATGAGCAGTTCTTC
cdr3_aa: CASSKRASGRAIHNEQFF

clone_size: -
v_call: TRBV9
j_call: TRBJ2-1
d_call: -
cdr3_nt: TGTGCCAGCAGCACCTCTTACAATGAGCAGTTCTTC
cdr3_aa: CASSTSYNEQFF

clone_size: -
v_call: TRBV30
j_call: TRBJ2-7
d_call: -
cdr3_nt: TGTGCCTGGAGTCGGTCACCTCCGTACGAGCAGTACTTC
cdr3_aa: CAWSRSPPYEQYF

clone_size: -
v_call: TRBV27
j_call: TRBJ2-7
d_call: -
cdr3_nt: TGTGCCAGCAGTTCCTATGGGTTCGAGCAGTACTTC
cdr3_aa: CASSSYGFEQYF

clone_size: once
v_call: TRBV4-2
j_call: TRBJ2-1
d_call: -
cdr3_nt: TGTGCCAGCAGCCCCCTTACTAGCTCCTACAATGAGCAGTTCTTC
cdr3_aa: CASSPLTSSYNEQFF

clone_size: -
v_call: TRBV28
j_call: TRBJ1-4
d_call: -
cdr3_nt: TGTGCCAGCAGGGCGAGACTAGCAACTAATGAAAAACTGTTTTTT
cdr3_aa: CASRARLATNEKLFF

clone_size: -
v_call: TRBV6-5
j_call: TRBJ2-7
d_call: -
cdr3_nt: TGTGCCAGCAGGTTCACTTCCTACGAGCAGTACTTC
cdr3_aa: CASRFTSYEQYF

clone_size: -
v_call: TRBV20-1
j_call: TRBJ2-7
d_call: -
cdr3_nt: TGCAGTGCTGGGTACTTCTACGAGCAGTACTTC
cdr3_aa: CSAGYFYEQYF

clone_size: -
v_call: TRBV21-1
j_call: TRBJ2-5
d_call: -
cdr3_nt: TGTGCCAGCAGCACCACCGGGTCCCCGTTTGAGACCCAGTACTTC
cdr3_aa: CASSTTGSPFETQYF

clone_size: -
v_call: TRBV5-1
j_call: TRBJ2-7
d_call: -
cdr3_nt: TGCGCCAGCAGCTTGGGACAGGACTACGAGCAGTACTTC
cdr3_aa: CASSLGQDYEQYF

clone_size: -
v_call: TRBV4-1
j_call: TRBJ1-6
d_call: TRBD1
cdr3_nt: TGCGCCAGCAGCCAAGAAGACAGGGAGGGATCACCCCTCCACTTT
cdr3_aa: CASSQEDREGSPLHF

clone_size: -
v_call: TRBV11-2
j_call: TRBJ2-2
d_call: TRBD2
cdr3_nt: TGTGCCAGCAGCCGAGGGGCAGCGGGAGTCACCGGGGAGCTGTTTTTT
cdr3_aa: CASSRGAAGVTGELFF